This T cell receptor (beta chain) emerged from a study of blood T cell repertoires in COVID-19. Using immunoSEQ multiplex PCR, the repertoire was profiled, and TCRdb retains in-frame clones only, with some absent. The sample records 200,000 to 250,000 clones, about 87% being singletons. Germline V CDR1 and CDR2: SEHNR, FQNEAQ (reference sequence). The J segment lost 0 bases and the V segment lost 5 bases, leaving 12 bases of the junction unmatched. The CDR3 has 18 residues. Sequencing was done on a sample of PBMCs or T cells enriched from blood (not recorded which). The receptor was derived from a man between 18 and 29 years old with acute COVID-19. This sequence joins TRBV7-9 and TRBJ1-1, with 10 bases aligning to TRBD1. CDR3 nucleotide sequence: TGTGCCAGCAGCCCGTCTGGGACAGGGGAATCCCTGAACACTGAAGCTTTCTTT. The encoded protein is CASSPSGTGESLNTEAFF.